This TCR beta chain originates from a study of control samples from healthy donors and cancer patients. Profiling relied on immunoSEQ multiplex PCR, and the TCRdb table lists in-frame clones only, not all of them. The sample shows fewer than 90,000 clones, approximately 87% of them seen only once. Germline loops: CDR1 SQVTM, CDR2 ANQGSEA. With 2 bases removed from V and 4 bases from J, the gap between germline ends came to 2 bases. The CDR3 contains 11 residues. This clonotype was sampled from a man aged 50 or older in good health. The sequenced material came from blood. The J gene is TRBJ1-4, the V gene TRBV29-1, with D unclear. CDR3 bases: TGCAGCGTTGAAAGTAATGAAAAACTGTTTTTT. Residues: CSVESNEKLFF.